This entry is about one T cell receptor (beta chain). The antigen this receptor binds is unknown. Base qualities are not at hand, and no much larger clone is one base apart. In total, roughly 670 healthy bone marrow donors made up the cohort. At the time of sampling, every cohort member was nominally healthy, though immune exposures that went unrecorded were likely present. The donor was CMV seropositive and was included in the group of about 290 seropositive cohort members. A peripheral blood sample was collected from each donor, and TCR beta sequencing was performed on peripheral blood mononuclear cells. The Qiagen DNeasy Blood Extraction Kit was used to extract genomic DNA from the blood cell samples. V is pared back by 4 bases and J by 2 bases, with 15 bases lying between the germline termini. From its cysteine to its phenylalanine, the CDR3 spans 15 amino acids. Just CDR3 DNA is preserved here, 45 bases in frame from base 1. CDR1 and CDR2 are read off the germline V gene as SGDLS and YYNGEE.

Receptor libraries were prepared by the immunoSEQ multiplex PCR assay. A mixture of 60 forward primers for TCR Vbeta segments and 13 reverse primers for TCR Jbeta segments was used in the multiplex PCR. Amplification of the CDR3 region of rearranged TCR beta genes was performed with a multiplex PCR assay on genomic DNA. Amplified TCR beta libraries were sequenced as 87-base-pair reads on the Illumina HiSeq System. In the authors' own workflow: A later analysis counted tens of millions of unique TCR beta chains across the 650 to 700 repertoires, and some 11 million of these chains were shared by at least two donors. To remove PCR and sequencing errors, raw reads were error-corrected and collapsed into unique sequences using a nearest-neighbor algorithm that merged closely related sequences. Alignment of CDR3 sequences to IMGT reference sequences was used to assign V, D and J gene segments. For a sequence to be retained, at least a six-nucleotide match to both a V gene segment and a J gene segment was required. Rearrangements were called productive when the CDR3 lacked stop codons and stayed in frame with V and J; all others were non-productive. CDR3 was defined by IMGT convention, running from the second conserved V-encoded cysteine to the conserved J-encoded phenylalanine. In an earlier analysis of more than 550 of the donors, sequences lacking an unambiguous match to a single V gene segment were excluded. In an earlier analysis of 450 to 750 of the donors, a V segment was called functional when productive rearrangements were above 56.7%, and segregating when the standard deviation between donors exceeded 5%. A statistical classification framework was developed to diagnose cytomegalovirus status using the catalog of TCR beta chain sequences. A later analysis assigned V and J genes by comparing TCR nucleotide sequences with IMGT/GENE-DB human TR gene sequences. Using the TCRdist pipeline, a later analysis assigned CDR3 sequences along with most-parsimonious VDJ recombination scenarios. A later analysis defined each TCR beta chain by its CDR3 amino acid sequence plus V-gene family, and excluded reads lacking a unique V-gene family. A later analysis removed 592 highly shared, low-generation-probability nucleotide sequences to deal with suspected cross-contamination and a sequencing artifact. A later analysis calculated a clonal expansion index for each public chain from normalized within-repertoire ranks of inferred template counts. In a later analysis, generation probabilities were computed with a VDJ recombination model fitted to out-of-frame rearrangements, and the resulting probabilities were checked against IGoR. Hypergeometric tests were used in a later analysis to score TCR-TCR, TCR-HLA and TCR-CMV co-occurrence, with a repertoire-size bias correction applied to the TCR pairs. To estimate false discovery rates, a later analysis permuted the HLA or CMV assignments 20 times. A later analysis grouped co-occurring TCRs with DBSCAN, adding TCRdist sequence similarity when clustering within HLA-allele-positive subsets. For co-occurrence clustering, repertoires with fewer than 30,000 or more than 120,000 public chains were excluded, along with 5 or 6 repertoires with anomalous nucleotide sharing. TCRdb stores this immuneACCESS table with in-frame sequences only. Part of the clones is absent; in the studies checked, under half of the shortfall reflects unresolved V genes, and no reason is known for the rest. That table supplies the V and J calls and clone size; D and trimming were determined from the DNA. The sample yields 120,000 or so clones; 75% to 85% were counted once. The ten largest make up roughly 10% of the sample.

The data belong to a study of cytomegalovirus exposure and HLA in healthy donors (dated by TCRdb to 2016 to 2017). For the wider study: An earlier analysis of 550 to 700 of the donors reported 276 Gb of sequence data and some 120 million unique TCR beta sequences from 190 million or so T cells. The later analysis used no new phenotypic data to find candidate immune exposures, relying instead on TCR beta sequences and their occurrence across donors. Genome-wide SNP genotypes for about 55% of the roughly 670 donors were used in a later genetic analysis, which treated that subset as a discovery cohort. The study was designed to test whether signatures of past pathogen exposure could be identified by cataloging public T cell receptors. Every discovery cohort repertoire had been produced on one sequencing platform. An earlier analysis of around 540 of the donors applied high-throughput TCR beta sequencing to assess whether each TCR beta V gene segment acted as functional or pseudogenic. HLA typing covered class I and class II loci at four-digit resolution. On average, over 200,000 unique TCR beta nucleotide sequences were sequenced per donor among several hundred genotyped donors of the cohort, with roughly 18% of those sequences being non-productive. The study used immunosequencing to profile the T cell repertoires of approximately 630 subjects and linked those repertoires to cytomegalovirus serostatus. A later analysis re-examined previously published TCR beta repertoires from roughly 720 donors and added high-resolution HLA genotyping to investigate patterns of TCR occurrence. The study combined high-throughput TCR immunosequencing, statistical association of individual TCRs with disease status, and machine learning to predict cytomegalovirus infection status. Donor age, sex, ethnicity and CMV serostatus were compiled together with the repertoire data. Roughly 310 gigabases of sequencing data and approximately 93 million unique TCR sequences were included in an early release covering roughly 700 HLA-typed donors. Typing coverage differed by locus: A, B, C, DRB1 and DQB1 were typed in roughly 629-630 donors, DQA1 in about 510, DPA1 in 600 to 610, and DPB1 in around 490. Of the approximately 370 genotyped donors, less than 90% were placed in the genetic ancestry cluster associated with self-reported Caucasian donors. Several DR-DQ haplotypes were handled as single units for association and clustering, since linkage in the cohort was strong. In addition to the first cohort of hundreds of subjects, a separate validation cohort of approximately 130 different subjects was used.

Results and caveats for the whole study, not just this receptor: Compared with the roughly 720-donor mean, donors in an Asian-associated ancestry cluster had fewer N-insertions in productive TCRs, according to a later genetic analysis. In a later analysis, HLA-associated TCR beta chains showed more clonal expansion and lower generation probabilities than non-associated chains that were equally common. Sequencing depth was assumed to be roughly uniform across donors in the presence/absence analyses, though that assumption may not hold. At a false discovery rate of 0.05, a later analysis linked under 20,000 TCR beta sequences to specific HLA alleles. The cohort was sequenced for TCR beta chains only, and without alpha or paired-chain data the features that could be detected were limited. A further reported finding was that TCR beta sequences accurately predicted the HLA-A and HLA-B alleles for most subjects in the first cohort. Assigning TCR associations to individual alleles was difficult when HLA alleles, especially DR and DQ, strongly co-occurred. Because HLA typing was unavailable for some donors at each locus, only the typed subset was used in association tests. According to a later analysis, parvovirus B19, influenza, CMV and Epstein-Barr virus appeared linked to several top co-occurrence clusters. In a later analysis, most CMV-associated TCR beta chains were found to appear HLA-restricted, with HLA associations seemingly driven largely by CMV exposure. Some IMGT-functional V segments, including TRBV6-2 and TRBV6-3, could not be told apart with the 87-base-pair reads, so those segments were excluded. Broadly in line with IMGT annotations, most TCR beta V segments showed up in productive rearrangements about 87% or about 30% of the time in an earlier analysis of 450 to 600 of the donors. A total of 150 or so TCR beta chains were listed by the study as associated with cytomegalovirus. The authors suggested that the approach could potentially be extended to other disease states and immunological phenotypes. In vitro tests confirmed that a few of the cytomegalovirus-associated TCR beta chains recognize cytomegalovirus antigens. CMV serostatus was the only immune exposure information available for the cohort. Because counts were too low, around 17 rarely observed V segments, including chromosome 9 orphons, were left out of the earlier analysis of some 640 of the donors. In both the original and validation cohorts, the classifier was reported to diagnose cytomegalovirus status with high specificity and sensitivity. In a later analysis, the rate of TCR association differed among HLA loci, with DRB1 alleles having the most associated TCRs and HLA-C alleles having the fewest. The sequencing pipeline was judged likely to have produced a cluster of highly shared sequence variants as a technical artifact. While some public TCRs were present in many individuals, most TCR sequences turned up only very rarely across donors. A later genetic analysis associated a missense DCLRE1C variant with V-gene and J-gene trimming of TCR beta chains, and an independent cohort replicated the association. Correlated functional status among segregating V segments might reflect linkage disequilibrium, but an unknown experimental factor could not be ruled out.

This sequence uses TRBV9 and TRBJ1-2; matching of 5 bases hints at TRBD1 as the D gene. The TCR was taken from a woman aged 50 to 65 in good health and CMV-seropositive. The sample comprised PBMCs. The nucleotide sequence reads as follows: TGTGCCAGCAGCCCCCTCGGGGGGGGAAACTATGGCTACACCTTC. Translated, this gives CASSPLGGGNYGYTF.